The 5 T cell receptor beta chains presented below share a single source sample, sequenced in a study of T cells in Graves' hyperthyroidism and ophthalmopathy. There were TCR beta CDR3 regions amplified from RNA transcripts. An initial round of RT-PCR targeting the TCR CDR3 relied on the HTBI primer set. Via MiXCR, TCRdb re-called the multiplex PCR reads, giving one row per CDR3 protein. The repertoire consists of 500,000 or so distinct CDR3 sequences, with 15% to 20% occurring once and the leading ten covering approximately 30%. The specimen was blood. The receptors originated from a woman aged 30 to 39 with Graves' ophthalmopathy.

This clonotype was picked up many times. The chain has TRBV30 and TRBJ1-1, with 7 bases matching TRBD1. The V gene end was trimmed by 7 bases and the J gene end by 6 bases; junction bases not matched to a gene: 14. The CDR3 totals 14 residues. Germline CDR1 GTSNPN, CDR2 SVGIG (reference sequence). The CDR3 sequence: CAFPPTGVNSEAFF. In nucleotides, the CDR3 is TGTGCCTTTCCCCCCACAGGGGTTAACTCTGAAGCTTTCTTT.

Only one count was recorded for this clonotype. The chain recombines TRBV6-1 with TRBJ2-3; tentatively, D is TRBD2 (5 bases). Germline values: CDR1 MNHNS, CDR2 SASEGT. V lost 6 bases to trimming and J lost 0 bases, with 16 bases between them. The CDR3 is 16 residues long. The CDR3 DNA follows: TGTGCCAGCAGCCCCCCATACAGCGGCAGCACAGATACGCAGTATTTT. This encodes CASSPPYSGSTDTQYF.

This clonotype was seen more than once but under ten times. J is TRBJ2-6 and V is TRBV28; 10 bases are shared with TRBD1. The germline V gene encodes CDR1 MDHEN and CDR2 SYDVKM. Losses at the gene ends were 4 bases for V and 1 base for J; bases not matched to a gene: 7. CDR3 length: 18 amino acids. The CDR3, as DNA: TGTGCCAGCAGTTCCCTGGGACAGGGGTTTTCTGGGGCCAACGTCCTGACTTTC. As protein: CASSSLGQGFSGANVLTF.

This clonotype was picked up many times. CDR3 sequence: CASSDRGWGETQYF. CDR3 in DNA: TGTGCCAGCAGTGACAGGGGATGGGGAGAGACCCAGTACTTC. The J gene is TRBJ2-5, the V gene TRBV12-3 or TRBV12-4; 8 bases are a match to TRBD1. This CDR3 spans 14 amino acids. The V and J ends lost 5 bases and 4 bases, in that order; junction bases with no gene match: 6.

CDR3 nucleotide sequence: TGTGCCAGCAGTTTCGGGGGGAGCCGTCAGCCCCAGCATTTT. Residues: CASSFGGSRQPQHF. This chain links TRBV12-3 or TRBV12-4 with TRBJ1-5; maybe TRBD1 (5 bases). V was pared by 3 bases and J by 6 bases, with 12 bases between. The CDR3 consists of 14 residues.